This T cell receptor beta chain was obtained from a study of cytomegalovirus exposure and HLA in healthy donors. Study-level results: Associated with HLA alleles at 0.05 false discovery rate in a later analysis were some 16,000 TCR beta sequences. Earlier analysis yielded a pattern in which most TCR beta V segments were productive about 90% or about 30% of the time.

With respect to this clone: Its cognate antigen is unknown.

This CDR3 has 16 residues. V was pared by 3 bases and J by 4 bases, with 7 bases of the junction left unmatched. Germline-derived CDR1 and CDR2 are MGHRA and YSYEKL. Amplification used 60 Vbeta primers and 13 Jbeta primers. TCRdb's table, derived via immunoSEQ multiplex PCR, lists solely in-frame clones and lacks some. The table lists 150,000 to 200,000 clones, roughly 87% of them singletons, with about 0.5% in the top ten. Sequenced: PBMCs. The chain is built from TRBV4-1 and TRBJ2-1; TRBD2 aligns across 9 bases. This clonotype originated in a woman between 50 and 59 years old in good health and CMV-seronegative. CDR3 in DNA: TGCGCCAGCAGCCATGGGCGCCTAGCGGGGTACAATGAGCAGTTCTTC. It specifies CASSHGRLAGYNEQFF.